These 4 T cell receptor beta chains were all obtained from the same sample, sequenced in a study of T cells in Graves' hyperthyroidism and ophthalmopathy. Template material for amplifying TCR beta CDR3 regions consisted of RNA transcripts. Researchers ran a first-round RT-PCR on the TCR CDR3 using the HTBI primer set. MiXCR, run by TCRdb on the multiplex PCR reads, gives a single entry per CDR3 protein. Among over 500,000 distinct CDR3 sequences listed, over 15% were seen once. The sequencing input was blood. The receptors were sampled from a woman younger than 30 with Graves' ophthalmopathy.

This clonotype was observed a handful of times. The chain uses TRBV12-3 or TRBV12-4 and TRBJ1-2, with 12 bases matching TRBD1. The CDR3 loop spans 15 amino acids. The junction had 9 bases not matched to a gene; V was cut back by 5 bases and J by 8 bases. The CDR3 DNA sequence: TGTGCCAGCAGTACTCCGGGACAGGGGGCTCCCGGCTACACCTTC. This gives the protein CASSTPGQGAPGYTF.

The sample holds many counts of this clonotype. The rearrangement links TRBV7-2 to TRBJ1-4; D gene uncertain. The V end lost 2 bases, the J end lost 8 bases, and 15 bases lay between the germline ends. In germline, CDR1 is SGHTA, CDR2 FQGNSA. The CDR3 consists of 15 residues. The DNA for the CDR3 is TGTGCCAGCAGCTTATTTGTCGGAGGTGGAGAAAAACTGTTTTTT. Protein product: CASSLFVGGGEKLFF.

This clonotype has at least ten counts. V gene TRBV5-5 combines with J gene TRBJ2-7, with unresolved D. The CDR3 spans 15 residues. Germline values: CDR1 SGHKS, CDR2 YYEKEE (reference sequence). Trimming left V 1 base short and J 2 bases short, with 13 bases between. CDR3 bases: TGTGCCAGCAGCTTGAGGTCGGACGGAGCCTACGAGCAGTACTTC. Translation gives CASSLRSDGAYEQYF.

This clonotype appeared many times. J is TRBJ1-1 and V is TRBV28; D is possibly TRBD1 (5 bases). The V gene's germline CDR1 is MDHEN and CDR2 SYDVKM. V lost 6 bases to trimming and J lost 9 bases, with 17 bases between them. The CDR3 covers 13 residues. Written as DNA, the CDR3 is TGTGCCAGCAGATGGGGGACTGCTTGGAAAGCTTTCTTT. It yields the protein CASRWGTAWKAFF. Using reference TRBV28 and TRBJ1-1 for the parts outside the CDR3, the full variable domain is DVKVTQSSRYLVKRTGEKVFLECVQDMDHENMFWYRQDPGLGLRLIYFSYDVKMKEKGDIPEGYSVSREKKERFSLILESASTNQTSMYLCASRWGTAWKAFFGQGTRLTVV.